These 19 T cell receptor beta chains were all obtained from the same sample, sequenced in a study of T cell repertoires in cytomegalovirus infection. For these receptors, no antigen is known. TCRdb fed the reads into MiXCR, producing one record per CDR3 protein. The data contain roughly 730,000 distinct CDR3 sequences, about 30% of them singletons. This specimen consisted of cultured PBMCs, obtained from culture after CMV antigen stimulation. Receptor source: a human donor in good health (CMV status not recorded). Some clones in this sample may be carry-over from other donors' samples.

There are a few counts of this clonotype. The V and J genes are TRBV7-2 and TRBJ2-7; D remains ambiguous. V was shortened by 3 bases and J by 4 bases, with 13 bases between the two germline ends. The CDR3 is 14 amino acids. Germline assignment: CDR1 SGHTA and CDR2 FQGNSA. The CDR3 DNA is TGTGCCAGCAGCTTGAGTCGGATGCGATACGAGCAGTACTTC. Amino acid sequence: CASSLSRMRYEQYF.

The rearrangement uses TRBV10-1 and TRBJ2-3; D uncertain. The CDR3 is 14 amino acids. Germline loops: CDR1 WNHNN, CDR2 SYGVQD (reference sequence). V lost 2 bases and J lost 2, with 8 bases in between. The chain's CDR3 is CASSERQITDTQYF. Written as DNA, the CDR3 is TGCGCCAGCAGTGAGCGGCAGATCACAGATACGCAGTATTTT.

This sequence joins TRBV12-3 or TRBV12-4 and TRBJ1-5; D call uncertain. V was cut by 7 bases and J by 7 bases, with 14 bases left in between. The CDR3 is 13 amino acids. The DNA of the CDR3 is TGTGCCAGCAAACCCTACGGCGAGCAGCCCCAGCATTTT. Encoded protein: CASKPYGEQPQHF.

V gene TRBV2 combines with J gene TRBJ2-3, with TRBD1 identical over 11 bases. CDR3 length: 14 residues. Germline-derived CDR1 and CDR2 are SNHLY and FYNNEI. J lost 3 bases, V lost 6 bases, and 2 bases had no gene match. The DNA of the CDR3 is TGTGCCAGCAGGGGACAGGGGGGGACAGATACGCAGTATTTT. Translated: CASRGQGGTDTQYF.

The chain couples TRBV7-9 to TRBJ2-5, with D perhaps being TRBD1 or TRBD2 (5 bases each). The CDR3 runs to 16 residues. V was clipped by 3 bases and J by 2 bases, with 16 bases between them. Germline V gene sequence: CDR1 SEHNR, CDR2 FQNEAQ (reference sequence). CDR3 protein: CASSFNPGTDQETQYF. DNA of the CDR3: TGTGCCAGCAGCTTTAACCCCGGGACCGATCAAGAGACCCAGTACTTC. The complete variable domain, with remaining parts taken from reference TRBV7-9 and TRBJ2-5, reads DTGVSQNPRHKITKRGQNVTFRCDPISEHNRLYWYRQTLGQGPEFLTYFQNEAQLEKSRLLSDRFSAERPKGSFSTLEIQRTEQGDSAMYLCASSFNPGTDQETQYFGPGTRLLVL.

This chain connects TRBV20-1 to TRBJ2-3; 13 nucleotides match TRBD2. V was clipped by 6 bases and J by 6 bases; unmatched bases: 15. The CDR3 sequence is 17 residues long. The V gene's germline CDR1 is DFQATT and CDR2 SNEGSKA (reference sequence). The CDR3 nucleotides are TGCAGTGCCCAGCTACTAGCGGGAGGGCAATGGTCCGATACGCAGTATTTT. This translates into CSAQLLAGGQWSDTQYF.

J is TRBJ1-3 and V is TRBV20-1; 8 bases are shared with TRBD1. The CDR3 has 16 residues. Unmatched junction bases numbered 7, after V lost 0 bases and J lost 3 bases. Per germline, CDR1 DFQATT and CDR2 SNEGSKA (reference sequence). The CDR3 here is CSARENRGFFGNTIYF. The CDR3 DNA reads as TGCAGTGCTAGAGAAAACAGGGGGTTTTTTGGAAACACCATATATTTT.

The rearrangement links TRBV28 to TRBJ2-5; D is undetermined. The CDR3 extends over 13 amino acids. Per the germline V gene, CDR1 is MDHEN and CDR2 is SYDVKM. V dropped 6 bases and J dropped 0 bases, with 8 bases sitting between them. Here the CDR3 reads CASSAGYQETQYF. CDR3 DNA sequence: TGTGCCAGCAGCGCCGGGTACCAAGAGACCCAGTACTTC.

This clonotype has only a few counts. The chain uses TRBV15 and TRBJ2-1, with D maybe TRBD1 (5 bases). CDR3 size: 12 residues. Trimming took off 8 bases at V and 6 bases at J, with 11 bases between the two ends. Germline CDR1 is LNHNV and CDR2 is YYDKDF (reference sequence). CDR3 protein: CATEQERNEQFF. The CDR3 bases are TGTGCCACCGAACAGGAACGCAATGAGCAGTTCTTC.

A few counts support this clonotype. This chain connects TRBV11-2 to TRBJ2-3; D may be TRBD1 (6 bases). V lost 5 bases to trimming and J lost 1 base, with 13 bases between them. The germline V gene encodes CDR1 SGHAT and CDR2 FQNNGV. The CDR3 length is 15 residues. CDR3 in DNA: TGTGCCAGCAGCCCCCCGGGACACCGCACAGATACGCAGTATTTT. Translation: CASSPPGHRTDTQYF. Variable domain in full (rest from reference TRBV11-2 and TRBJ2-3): EAGVAQSPRYKIIEKRQSVAFWCNPISGHATLYWYQQILGQGPKLLIQFQNNGVVDDSQLPKDRFSAERLKGVDSTLKIQPAKLEDSAVYLCASSPPGHRTDTQYFGPGTRLTVL.

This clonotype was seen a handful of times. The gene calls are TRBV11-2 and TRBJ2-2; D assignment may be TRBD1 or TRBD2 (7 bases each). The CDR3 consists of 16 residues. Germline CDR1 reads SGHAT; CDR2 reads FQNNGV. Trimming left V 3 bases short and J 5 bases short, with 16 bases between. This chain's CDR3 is CASSFFRGGETGELFF. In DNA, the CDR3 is TGTGCCAGCAGCTTTTTCAGGGGGGGGGAGACCGGGGAGCTGTTTTTT.

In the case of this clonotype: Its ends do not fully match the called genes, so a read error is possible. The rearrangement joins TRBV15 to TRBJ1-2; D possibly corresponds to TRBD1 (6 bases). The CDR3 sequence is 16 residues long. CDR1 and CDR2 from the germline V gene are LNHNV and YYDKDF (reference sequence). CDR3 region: CATSREPQGVVDGYTF. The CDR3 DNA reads TGTGCCACCAGTAGAGAACCACAGGGAGTCGTGGATGGCTACACCTTC.

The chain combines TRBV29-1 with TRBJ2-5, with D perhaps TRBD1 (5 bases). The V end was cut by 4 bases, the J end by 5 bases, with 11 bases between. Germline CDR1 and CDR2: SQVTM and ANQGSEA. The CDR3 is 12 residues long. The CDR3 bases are TGCAGCGTTGTAAACAGGTGGGAGACCCAGTACTTC. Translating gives CSVVNRWETQYF.

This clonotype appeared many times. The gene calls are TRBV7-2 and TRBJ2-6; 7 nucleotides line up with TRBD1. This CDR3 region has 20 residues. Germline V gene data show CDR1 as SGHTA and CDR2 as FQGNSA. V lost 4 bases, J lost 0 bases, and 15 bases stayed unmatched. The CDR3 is CASSSHLQGDPSSGANVLTF. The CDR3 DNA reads TGTGCCAGCAGCTCACACCTTCAGGGGGATCCCAGCTCTGGGGCCAACGTCCTGACTTTC.

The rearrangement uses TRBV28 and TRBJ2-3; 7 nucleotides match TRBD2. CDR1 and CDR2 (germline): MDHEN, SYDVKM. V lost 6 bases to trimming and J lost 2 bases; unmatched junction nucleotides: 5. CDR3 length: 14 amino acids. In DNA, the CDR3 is TGTGCCAGCAGATCCGGGGGGATCACAGATACGCAGTATTTT. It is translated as CASRSGGITDTQYF.

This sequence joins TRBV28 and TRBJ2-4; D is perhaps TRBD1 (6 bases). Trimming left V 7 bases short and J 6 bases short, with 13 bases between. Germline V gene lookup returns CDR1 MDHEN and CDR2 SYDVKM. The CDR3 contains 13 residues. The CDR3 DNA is TGTGCCAGCATCCGGAGAGGGGGAAACATTCAGTACTTC. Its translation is CASIRRGGNIQYF. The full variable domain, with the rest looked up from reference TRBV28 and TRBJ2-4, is DVKVTQSSRYLVKRTGEKVFLECVQDMDHENMFWYRQDPGLGLRLIYFSYDVKMKEKGDIPEGYSVSREKKERFSLILESASTNQTSMYLCASIRRGGNIQYFGAGTRLSVL.

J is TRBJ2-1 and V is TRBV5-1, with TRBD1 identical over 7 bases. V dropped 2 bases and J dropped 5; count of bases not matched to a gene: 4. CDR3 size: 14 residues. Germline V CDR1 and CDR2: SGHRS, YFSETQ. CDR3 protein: CASSFPGQNNEQFF. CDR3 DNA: TGCGCCAGCAGCTTCCCGGGACAGAACAATGAGCAGTTCTTC.

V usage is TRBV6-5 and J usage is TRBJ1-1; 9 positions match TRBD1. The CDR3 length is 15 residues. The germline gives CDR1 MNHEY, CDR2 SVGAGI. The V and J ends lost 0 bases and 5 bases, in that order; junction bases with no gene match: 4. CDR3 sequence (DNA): TGTGCCAGCAGTTACTCGGACAGGGGTAGAACTGAAGCTTTCTTT. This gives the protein CASSYSDRGRTEAFF.

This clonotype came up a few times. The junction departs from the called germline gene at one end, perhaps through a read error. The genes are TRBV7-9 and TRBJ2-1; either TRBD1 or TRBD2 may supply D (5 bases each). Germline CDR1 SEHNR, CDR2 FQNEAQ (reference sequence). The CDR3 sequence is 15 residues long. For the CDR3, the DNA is TGTGCCAGCAGCTTATCTGACACAGGATATTTGAGAGGGGTCTTC. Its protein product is CASSLSDTGYLRGVF. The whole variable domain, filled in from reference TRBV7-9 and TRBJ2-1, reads DTGVSQNPRHKITKRGQNVTFRCDPISEHNRLYWYRQTLGQGPEFLTYFQNEAQLEKSRLLSDRFSAERPKGSFSTLEIQRTEQGDSAMYLCASSLSDTGYLRGVFGPGTRLTVL.